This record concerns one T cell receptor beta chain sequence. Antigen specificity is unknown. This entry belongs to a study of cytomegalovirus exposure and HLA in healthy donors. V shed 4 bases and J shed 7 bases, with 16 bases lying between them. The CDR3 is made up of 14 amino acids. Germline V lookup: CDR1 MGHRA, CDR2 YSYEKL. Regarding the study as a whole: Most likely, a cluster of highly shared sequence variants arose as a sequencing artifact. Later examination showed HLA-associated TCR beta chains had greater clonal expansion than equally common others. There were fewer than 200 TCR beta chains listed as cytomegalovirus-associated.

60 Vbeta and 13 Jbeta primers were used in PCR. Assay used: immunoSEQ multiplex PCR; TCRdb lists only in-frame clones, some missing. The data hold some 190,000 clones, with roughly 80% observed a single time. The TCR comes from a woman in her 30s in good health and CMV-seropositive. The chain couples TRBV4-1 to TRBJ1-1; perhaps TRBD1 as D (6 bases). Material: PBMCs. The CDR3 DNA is TGCGCCAGCAGCCTTACCGGACAAGGGGGTGAAGCTTTCTTT. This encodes CASSLTGQGGEAFF.